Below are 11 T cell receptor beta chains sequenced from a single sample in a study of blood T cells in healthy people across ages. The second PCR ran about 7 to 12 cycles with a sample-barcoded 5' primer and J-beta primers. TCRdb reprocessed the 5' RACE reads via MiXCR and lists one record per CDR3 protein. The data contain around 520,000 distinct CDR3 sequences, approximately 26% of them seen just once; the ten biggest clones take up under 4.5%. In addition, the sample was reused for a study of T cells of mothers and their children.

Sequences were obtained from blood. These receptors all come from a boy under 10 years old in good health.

Here the CDR3 DNA reads TGTGCCAGCAGCTTAAGAGCTTCCGGGACTAACAATGAGCAGTTCTTC. Translating it yields CASSLRASGTNNEQFF. The V call is TRBV7-3, the J call TRBJ2-1; 7 nucleotides agree with TRBD2. This CDR3 is built from 16 residues. The germline gives CDR1 SGHTA, CDR2 FQGTGA. Trimming removed 1 base from V and 5 bases from J; junction bases left unmatched: 8.

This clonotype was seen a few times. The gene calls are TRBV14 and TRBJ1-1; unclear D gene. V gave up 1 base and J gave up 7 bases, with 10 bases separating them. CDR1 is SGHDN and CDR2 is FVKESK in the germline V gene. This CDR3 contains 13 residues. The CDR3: CASSQVSMGEAFF. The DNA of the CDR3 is TGTGCCAGCAGCCAAGTTTCAATGGGTGAAGCTTTCTTT.

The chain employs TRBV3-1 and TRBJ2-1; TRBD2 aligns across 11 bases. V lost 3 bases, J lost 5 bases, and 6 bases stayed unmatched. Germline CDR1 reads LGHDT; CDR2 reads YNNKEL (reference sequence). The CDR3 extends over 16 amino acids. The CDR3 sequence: CASSQRPGLADNEQFF. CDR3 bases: TGTGCCAGCAGCCAGCGGCCGGGACTAGCGGACAATGAGCAGTTCTTC.

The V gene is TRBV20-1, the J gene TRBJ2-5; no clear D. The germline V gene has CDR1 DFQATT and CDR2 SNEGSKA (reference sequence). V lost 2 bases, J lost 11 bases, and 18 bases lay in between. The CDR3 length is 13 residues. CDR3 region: CSARLVNGGEQYF. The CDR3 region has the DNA TGCAGTGCTAGACTCGTAAATGGTGGAGAGCAGTACTTC.

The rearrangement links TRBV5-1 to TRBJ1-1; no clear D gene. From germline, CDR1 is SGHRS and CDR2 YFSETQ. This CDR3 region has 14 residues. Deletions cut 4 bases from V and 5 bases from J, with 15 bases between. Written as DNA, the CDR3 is TGCGCCAGCAGCGGGCCTGGGTTGTGGACTGAAGCTTTCTTT. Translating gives CASSGPGLWTEAFF. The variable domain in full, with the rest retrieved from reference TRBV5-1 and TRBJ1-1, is KAGVTQTPRYLIKTRGQQVTLSCSPISGHRSVSWYQQTPGQGLQFLFEYFSETQRNKGNFPGRFSGRQFSNSRSEMNVSTLELGDSALYLCASSGPGLWTEAFFGQGTRLTVV.

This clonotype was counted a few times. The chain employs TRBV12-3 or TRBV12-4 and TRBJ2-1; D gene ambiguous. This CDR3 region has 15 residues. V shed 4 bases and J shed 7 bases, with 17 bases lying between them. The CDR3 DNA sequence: TGTGCCAGCAGTTATTATCCTGTGAAAGTGAATGAGCAGTTCTTC. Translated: CASSYYPVKVNEQFF.

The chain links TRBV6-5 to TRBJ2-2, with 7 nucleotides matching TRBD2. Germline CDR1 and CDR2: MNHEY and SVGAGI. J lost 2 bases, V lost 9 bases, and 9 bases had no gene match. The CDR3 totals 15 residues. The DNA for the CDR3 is TGTGCCAGAAGCCGGGCTAGCGGCAACACCGGGGAGCTGTTTTTT. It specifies CARSRASGNTGELFF.

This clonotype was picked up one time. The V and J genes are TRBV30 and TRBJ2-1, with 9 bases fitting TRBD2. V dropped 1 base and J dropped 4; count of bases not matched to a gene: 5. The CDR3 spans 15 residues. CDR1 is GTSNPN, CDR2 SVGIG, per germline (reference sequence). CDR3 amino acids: CAWSGSSGIYNEQFF. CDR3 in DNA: TGTGCCTGGAGTGGCTCTAGCGGGATTTACAATGAGCAGTTCTTC.

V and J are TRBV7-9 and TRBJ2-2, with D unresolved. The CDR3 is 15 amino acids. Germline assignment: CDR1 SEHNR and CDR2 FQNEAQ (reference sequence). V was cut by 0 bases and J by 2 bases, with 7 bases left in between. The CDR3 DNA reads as TGTGCCAGCAGCTTAGCGCGGCTCAACACCGGGGAGCTGTTTTTT. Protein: CASSLARLNTGELFF.

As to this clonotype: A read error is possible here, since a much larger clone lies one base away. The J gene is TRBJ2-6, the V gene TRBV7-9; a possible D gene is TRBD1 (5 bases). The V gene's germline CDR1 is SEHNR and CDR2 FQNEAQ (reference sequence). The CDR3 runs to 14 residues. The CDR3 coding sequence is TGTGCCAGCAGCTACGGGTCTGGGGCCAACGCCCTGACTTTC. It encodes CASSYGSGANALTF.

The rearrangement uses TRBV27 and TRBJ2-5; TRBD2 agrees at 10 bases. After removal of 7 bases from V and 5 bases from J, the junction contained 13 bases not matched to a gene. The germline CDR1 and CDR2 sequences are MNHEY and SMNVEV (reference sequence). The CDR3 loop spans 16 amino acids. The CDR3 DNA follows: TGTGCCAGCACCGAGCGCAGCGGGAGGGCACGGGAGACCCAGTACTTC. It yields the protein CASTERSGRARETQYF.